The clone carrying this T cell receptor beta chain has ten or more counts. The record originates from a study of regulatory T cells in long-lasting Graves disease. Trimming took 7 bases from V and 3 from J, leaving 9 bases between them. The CDR3 extends over 12 amino acids. Germline V gene data show CDR1 as SNHLY and CDR2 as FYNNEI. Investigators prepared the TCR beta libraries by applying iRepertoire HTBI primers and Arm-PCR of CDR3 regions. TCRdb ran MiXCR on the multiplex PCR reads and lists one entry per CDR3 protein. The sample gives 240,000 or so distinct CDR3 sequences, 20% to 25% of which show up once; about 14% is in the top ten. Time point of the sample: newly diagnosed GD, antithyroid drugs for less than 3 months. RNA isolated from PBMCs was used to make the TCR library.

The J gene is TRBJ1-2, the V gene TRBV2, with TRBD1 as a possible D gene (6 bases). The receptor was derived from a female donor with Graves disease. The specimen was peripheral blood mononuclear cells (PBMCs), collected at new diagnosis, from a patient treated with antithyroid drugs. The chain's CDR3 is CASTGADYGYTF. The DNA for the CDR3 is TGTGCCAGCACAGGGGCGGACTATGGCTACACCTTC.